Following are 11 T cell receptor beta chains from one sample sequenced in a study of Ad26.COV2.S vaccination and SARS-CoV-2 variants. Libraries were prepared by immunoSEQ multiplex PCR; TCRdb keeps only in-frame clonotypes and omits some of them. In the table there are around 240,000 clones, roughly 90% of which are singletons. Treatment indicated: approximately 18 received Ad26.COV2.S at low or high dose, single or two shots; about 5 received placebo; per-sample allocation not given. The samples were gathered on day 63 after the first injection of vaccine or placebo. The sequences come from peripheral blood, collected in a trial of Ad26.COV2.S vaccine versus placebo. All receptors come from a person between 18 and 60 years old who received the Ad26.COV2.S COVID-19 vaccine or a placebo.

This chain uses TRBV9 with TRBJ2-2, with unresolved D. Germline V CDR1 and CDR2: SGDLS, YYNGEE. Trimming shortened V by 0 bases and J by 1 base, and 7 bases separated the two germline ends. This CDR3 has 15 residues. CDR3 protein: CASSVVQGNTGELFF. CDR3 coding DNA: TGTGCCAGCAGCGTAGTTCAAGGGAACACCGGGGAGCTGTTTTTT.

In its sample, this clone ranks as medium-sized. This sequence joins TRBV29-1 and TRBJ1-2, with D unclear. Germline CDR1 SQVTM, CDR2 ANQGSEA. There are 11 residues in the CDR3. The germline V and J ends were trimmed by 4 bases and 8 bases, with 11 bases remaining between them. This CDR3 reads CSVVHPKGYTF. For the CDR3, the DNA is TGCAGCGTTGTCCATCCGAAAGGCTACACCTTC.

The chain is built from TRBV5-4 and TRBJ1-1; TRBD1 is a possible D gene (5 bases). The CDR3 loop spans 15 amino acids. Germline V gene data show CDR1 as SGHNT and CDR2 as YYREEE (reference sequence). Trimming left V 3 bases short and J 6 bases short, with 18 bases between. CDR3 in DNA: TGTGCCAGCAGCTCCCCCGGGACCCTTAGGGCTGAAGCTTTCTTT. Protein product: CASSSPGTLRAEAFF.

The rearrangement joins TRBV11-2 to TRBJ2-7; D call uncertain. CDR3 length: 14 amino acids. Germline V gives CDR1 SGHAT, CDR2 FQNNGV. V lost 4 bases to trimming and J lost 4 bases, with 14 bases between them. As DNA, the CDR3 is TGTGCCAGCAGCTCGTATCCCGATTCATACGAGCAGTACTTC. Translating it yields CASSSYPDSYEQYF.

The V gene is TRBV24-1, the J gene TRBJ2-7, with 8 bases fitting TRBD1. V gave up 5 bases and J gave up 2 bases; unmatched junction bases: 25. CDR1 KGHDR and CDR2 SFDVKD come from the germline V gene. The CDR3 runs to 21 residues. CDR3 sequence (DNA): TGTGCCACCAGTGCCGTTGATGGGATACAGGGGGACGGGGGAAATACCTACGAGCAGTACTTC. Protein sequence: CATSAVDGIQGDGGNTYEQYF.

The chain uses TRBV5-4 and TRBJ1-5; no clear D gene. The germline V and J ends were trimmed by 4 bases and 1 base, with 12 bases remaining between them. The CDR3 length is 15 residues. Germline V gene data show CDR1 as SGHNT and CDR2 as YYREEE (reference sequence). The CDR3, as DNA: TGTGCCAGCAGCCAAACCCCGGACAGCAATCAGCCCCAGCATTTT. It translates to CASSQTPDSNQPQHF.

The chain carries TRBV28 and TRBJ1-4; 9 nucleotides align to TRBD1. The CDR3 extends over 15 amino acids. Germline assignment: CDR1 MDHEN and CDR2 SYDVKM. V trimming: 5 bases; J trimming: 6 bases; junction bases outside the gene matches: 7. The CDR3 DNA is TGTGCCAGCAGTACTTACAGGGGGCGGTATGAAAAACTGTTTTTT. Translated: CASSTYRGRYEKLFF.

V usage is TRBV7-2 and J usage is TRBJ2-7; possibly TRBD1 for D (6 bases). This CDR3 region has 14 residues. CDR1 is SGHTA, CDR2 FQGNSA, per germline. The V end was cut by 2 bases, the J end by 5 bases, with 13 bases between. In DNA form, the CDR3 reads TGTGCCAGCAGCTTAATGGGGGCGGTCGACGAGCAGTACTTC. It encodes CASSLMGAVDEQYF.

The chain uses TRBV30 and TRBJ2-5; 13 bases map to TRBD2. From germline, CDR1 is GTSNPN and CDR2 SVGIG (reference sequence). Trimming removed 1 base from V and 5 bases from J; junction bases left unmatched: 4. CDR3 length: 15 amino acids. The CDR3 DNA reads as TGTGCCTGGAGTGGGACTAGCGGGGGTGCGGAGACCCAGTACTTC. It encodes CAWSGTSGGAETQYF.

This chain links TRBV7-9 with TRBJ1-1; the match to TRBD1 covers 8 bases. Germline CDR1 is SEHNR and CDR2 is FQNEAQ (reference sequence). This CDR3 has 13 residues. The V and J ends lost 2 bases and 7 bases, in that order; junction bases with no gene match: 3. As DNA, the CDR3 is TGTGCCAGCAGCTTAACAGGGGGTGGTGAAGCTTTCTTT. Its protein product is CASSLTGGGEAFF.

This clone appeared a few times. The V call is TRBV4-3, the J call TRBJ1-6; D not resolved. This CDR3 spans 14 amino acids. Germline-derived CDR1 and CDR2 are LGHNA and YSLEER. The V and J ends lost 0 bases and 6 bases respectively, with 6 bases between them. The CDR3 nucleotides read TGCGCCAGCAGCCAAGAACCGATTAATTCACCCCTCCACTTT. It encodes CASSQEPINSPLHF.